This TCR beta chain derives from a study of breast tumors, draining lymph nodes, adjacent tissues. Study results and caveats: Tumor T cell lymph node origin was a supported hypothesis, not proven.

From the multiplex PCR reads, TCRdb called clonotypes with MiXCR, one entry per CDR3 protein. The data hold over 200,000 distinct CDR3 sequences, with 32% observed a single time. This CDR3 spans 15 amino acids. Germline V gene lookup returns CDR1 SGHTA and CDR2 FQGNSA. Of note for this clonotype: Its specificity is unknown. One end of the junction is discordant with germline, which a read error may explain.

Breast cancer patients provided tissue from their axillary draining lymph nodes. The receptor comes from a female donor with breast cancer. Some clones in this sample may be carry-over from other donors' samples. Sequencing was carried out using axillary lymph node tissue. The chain is built from TRBV7-2 and TRBJ1-1; D is ambiguous. DNA of the CDR3: TGCGCCAGCAGCACAAAGAATTCCGCGAACACTGAAGCTTTCTTT. This gives the protein CASSTKNSANTEAFF.